This entry describes one T cell receptor (beta chain). Its specificity is not known. This sample was taken from a study of OX40 agonist ivuxolimab in advanced cancers. Turning to the study itself: Partial responses were achieved by three patients, one with hepatocellular carcinoma and two with cutaneous melanoma.

TCRdb's table, derived via immunoSEQ multiplex PCR, lists solely in-frame clones and lacks some. The repertoire holds around 40,000 clones, with 65% to 90% as singletons. CDR1 is LNHDA, CDR2 SQIVND, per germline (reference sequence). There are 15 residues in the CDR3. After removal of 6 bases from V and 7 bases from J, the junction contained 13 bases not matched to a gene. Study-wide results and limits: Average numbers of expanded clones were greater in CD8+ T cells than in CD4+.

The sequencing here drew on CD4+ or CD8+ T cells sorted from blood, taken in a trial of the OX40 agonist ivuxolimab. V gene TRBV19 combines with J gene TRBJ2-7; the match to TRBD2 covers 9 bases. This receptor was obtained from an adult with an advanced solid tumor such as melanoma, head and neck, liver or kidney cancer. The CDR3 here is CASRDITSGFGEQYF. The CDR3 bases are TGTGCCAGTAGAGATATAACTAGCGGGTTTGGAGAGCAGTACTTC.